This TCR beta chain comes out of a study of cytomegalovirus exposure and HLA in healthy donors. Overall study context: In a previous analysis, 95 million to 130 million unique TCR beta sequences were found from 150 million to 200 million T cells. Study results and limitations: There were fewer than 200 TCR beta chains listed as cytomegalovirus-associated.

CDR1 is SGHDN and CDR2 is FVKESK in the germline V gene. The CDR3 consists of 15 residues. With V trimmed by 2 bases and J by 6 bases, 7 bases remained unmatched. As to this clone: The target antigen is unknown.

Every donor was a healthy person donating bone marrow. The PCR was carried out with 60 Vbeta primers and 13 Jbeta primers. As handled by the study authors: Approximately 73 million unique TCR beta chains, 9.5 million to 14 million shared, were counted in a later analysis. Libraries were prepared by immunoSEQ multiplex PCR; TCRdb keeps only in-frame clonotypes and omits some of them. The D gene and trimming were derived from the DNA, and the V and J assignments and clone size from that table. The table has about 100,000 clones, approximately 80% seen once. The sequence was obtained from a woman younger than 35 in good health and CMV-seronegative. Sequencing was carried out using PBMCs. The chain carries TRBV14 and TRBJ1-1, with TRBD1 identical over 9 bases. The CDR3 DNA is TGTGCCAGCAGCCAATTCCGGGACAGGGACCCTGAAGCTTTCTTT. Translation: CASSQFRDRDPEAFF.